This T cell receptor beta chain was captured by sequencing in a study of cytotoxic CD8 clonotypes in ibrutinib-treated CLL (dated by TCRdb to the early 2020s). Notes on the research overall: The cohort included some 14 treatment-naive and approximately twelve relapsed/refractory patients; some 18 were IGHV unmutated. Response samples were obtained after a median of around eleven months of treatment, with a range of roughly 6 to 40 months. On average, each sample had 255,043 productive templates and approximately 100,000 productive rearrangements. Partial responses were observed in about 25 patients and complete responses in 2; after a median follow-up of 68 months, remission was maintained in about 15 patients and progression was observed in some twelve. Longitudinal samples were obtainable from about 30% of the roughly 86 participants in the trial. Every sample from remission and from progressive disease was obtained while the patients were still on ibrutinib. Cryopreserved peripheral blood mononuclear cells were collected at three points: before therapy, at response, and at either sustained remission or disease progression. Study-wide findings and limitations: At baseline, clonality was higher than in age-matched healthy donors and showed a strong correlation with circulating CD8+ T-cell counts. At ibrutinib response clonality went up, during sustained remission it held steady, and at progression it dropped back toward baseline. Sampling times were not matched between patients in sustained remission and patients whose disease was progressing, and lymph node repertoires were not examined. Public clonotypes were found to be uncommon and were observed to contract or remain stable during treatment; the increase in clonality was shown to reflect expansion of private clonotypes at ibrutinib response.

The germline V gene gives CDR1 as SGHRS and CDR2 as YFSETQ. V is pared back by 0 bases and J by 4 bases, with 12 bases lying between the germline termini. The CDR3 covers 15 residues, taking in both the cysteine and the phenylalanine. Only the CDR3 region is kept as DNA, spanning 45 bases read in frame from base 1. Worth noting for this clone: Its cognate antigen has yet to be identified. It has no much larger one-base neighbor in the sample; base qualities were not kept.

On a MiSeq, deep resolution sequencing aimed for a depth between 1 in 1 million and 1 in 200,000 T cells, with each clonotype covered around 10x on average. TCR beta libraries were generated with the immunoSEQ hsTCRB Kit. The paper's data handling went like this. Data were analyzed with ImmunoSEQ Data Assistant and ImmunoSEQ Analyzer, with V, D and J genes assigned per IMGT definitions. Clonality, which ranges from 0 to 1, was calculated as one minus the normalized Shannon entropy of productive rearrangement frequencies. Only overrepresented clonotypes making up at least 0.05% of the repertoire of each patient were included in the public clonotype analysis. About a dozen repertoires from age-matched healthy donors, obtained from immuneACCESS, served as clonality controls. TCRdb took over this immuneACCESS table, retaining in-frame rearrangements with V and J assigned. Such tables are incomplete; in checked studies, under half of the missing clones stem from an unresolved V gene, and the remainder is unexplained. That table furnishes V, J and clone size, whereas the DNA furnished D and trimming. Across this sample there are some 65,000 clones, with roughly 59% seen only once. The ten largest make up around 15% of the sample.

What the time point label conveys for this sample: 12 to 13 months on ibrutinib. For TCR beta library preparation, roughly 2 micrograms of genomic DNA were extracted from the cryopreserved PBMCs. Longitudinal blood samples from CLL patients on ibrutinib monotherapy underwent high-throughput TCR beta sequencing. The patients took part in an open-label, single-center phase 2 trial of ibrutinib monotherapy. The sequence joins TRBV5-1 to TRBJ2-3; possibly the D gene is TRBD2, per 5 matching bases. This clonotype originated in a human donor with chronic lymphocytic leukemia. The material was PBMCs, obtained after 12 months of ibrutinib treatment. The encoded CDR3 is CASSLDGKLSDTQYF. The sequenced DNA is TGCGCCAGCAGCTTGGACGGGAAGCTCTCAGATACGCAGTATTTT.